This T cell receptor beta chain was found in a study of cytomegalovirus exposure and HLA in healthy donors. Study summary: About 85 million unique TCRs from HLA-typed donors were held in an early release of data. Whole-study results and caveats: In a later analysis, at a false discovery rate of 0.05, approximately 18,000 TCR beta sequences were associated with HLA alleles. An Asian-associated ancestry cluster reportedly showed fewer N-insertions than the approximately 700-donor mean in a later analysis.

The CDR3 loop spans 16 amino acids. Looked up from germline, CDR1 is MRHNA and CDR2 is SNTAGT. PCR primers comprised 60 Vbeta and 13 Jbeta primers. Sequencing was performed with immunoSEQ multiplex PCR; in TCRdb, only in-frame clones are kept and a portion is missing. The sample carries 150,000 to 170,000 clones, approximately 72% recorded once. As to this clone: The antigen is unknown. Its ends do not fully match the called genes, so a read error is possible.

This clonotype originated in a man between 18 and 35 years old in good health and CMV-seronegative. The chain employs TRBV6-4 and TRBJ2-6, with a possible D match to TRBD1 (5 bases). The sample taken for sequencing was PBMCs. The CDR3 loop is CASSDSPNTGANGLTF. The CDR3 DNA follows: TGTGCCAGCAGTGACTCTCCGAACACTGGGGCCAACGGCCTGACTTTC.